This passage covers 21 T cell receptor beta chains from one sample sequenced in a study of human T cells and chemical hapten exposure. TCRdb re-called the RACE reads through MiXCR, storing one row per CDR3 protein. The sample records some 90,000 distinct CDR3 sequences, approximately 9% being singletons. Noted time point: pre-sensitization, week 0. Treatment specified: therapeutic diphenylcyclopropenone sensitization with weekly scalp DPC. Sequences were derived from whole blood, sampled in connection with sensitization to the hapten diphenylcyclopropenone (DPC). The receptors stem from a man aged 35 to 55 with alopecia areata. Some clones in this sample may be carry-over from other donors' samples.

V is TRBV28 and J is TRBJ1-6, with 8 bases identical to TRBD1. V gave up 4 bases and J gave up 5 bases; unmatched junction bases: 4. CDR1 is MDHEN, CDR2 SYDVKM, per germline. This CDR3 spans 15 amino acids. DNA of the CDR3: TGTGCCAGCAGTTCCCCGGGACAGGATAATTCACCCCTCCACTTT. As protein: CASSSPGQDNSPLHF.

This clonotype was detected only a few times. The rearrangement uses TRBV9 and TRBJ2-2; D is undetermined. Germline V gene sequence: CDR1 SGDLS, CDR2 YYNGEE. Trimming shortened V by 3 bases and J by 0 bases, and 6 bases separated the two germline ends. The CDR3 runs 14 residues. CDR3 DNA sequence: TGTGCCAGCAGCGCAGTGTCGAACACCGGGGAGCTGTTTTTT. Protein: CASSAVSNTGELFF.

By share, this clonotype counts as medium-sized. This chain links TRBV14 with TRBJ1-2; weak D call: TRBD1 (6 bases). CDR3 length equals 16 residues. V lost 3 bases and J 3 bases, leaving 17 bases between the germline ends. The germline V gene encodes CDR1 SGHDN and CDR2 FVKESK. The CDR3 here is CASSHSGAGTYYGYTF. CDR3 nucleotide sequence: TGTGCCAGCAGCCATTCTGGGGCCGGGACATACTATGGCTACACCTTC.

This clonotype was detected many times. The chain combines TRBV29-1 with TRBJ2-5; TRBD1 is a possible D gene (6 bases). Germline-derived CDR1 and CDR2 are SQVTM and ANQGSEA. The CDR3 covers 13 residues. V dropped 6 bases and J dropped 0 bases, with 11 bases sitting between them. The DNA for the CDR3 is TGCAGCGTCGAGGGGGACAACCAAGAGACCCAGTACTTC. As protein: CSVEGDNQETQYF.

This CDR3 reads CSALTSGRVDEQFF. The CDR3 DNA reads TGCAGTGCTCTTACTAGCGGGAGGGTCGATGAGCAGTTCTTC. The J gene is TRBJ2-1, the V gene TRBV20-1; 13 nucleotides line up with TRBD2. The CDR3 contains 14 residues. The V and J ends lost 5 bases and 8 bases, in that order; junction bases with no gene match: 6. The germline V gene has CDR1 DFQATT and CDR2 SNEGSKA (reference sequence).

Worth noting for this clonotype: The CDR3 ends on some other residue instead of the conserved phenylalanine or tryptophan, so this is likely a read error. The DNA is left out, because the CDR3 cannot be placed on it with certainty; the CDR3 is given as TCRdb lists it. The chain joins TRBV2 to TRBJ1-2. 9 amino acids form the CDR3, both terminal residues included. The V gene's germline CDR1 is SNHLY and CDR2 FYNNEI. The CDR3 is CASIAMGRL.

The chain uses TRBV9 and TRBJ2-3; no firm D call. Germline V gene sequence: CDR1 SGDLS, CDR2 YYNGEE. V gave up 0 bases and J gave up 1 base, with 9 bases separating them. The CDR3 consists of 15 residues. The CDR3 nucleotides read TGTGCCAGCAGCGTAGACCACACCGGCACAGATACGCAGTATTTT. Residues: CASSVDHTGTDTQYF.

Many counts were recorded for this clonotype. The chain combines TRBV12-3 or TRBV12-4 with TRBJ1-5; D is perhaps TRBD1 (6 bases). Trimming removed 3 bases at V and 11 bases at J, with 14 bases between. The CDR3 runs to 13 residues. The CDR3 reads CASSFSGEGAQHF. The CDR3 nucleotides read TGTGCCAGCAGTTTTAGTGGGGAGGGGGCCCAGCATTTT.

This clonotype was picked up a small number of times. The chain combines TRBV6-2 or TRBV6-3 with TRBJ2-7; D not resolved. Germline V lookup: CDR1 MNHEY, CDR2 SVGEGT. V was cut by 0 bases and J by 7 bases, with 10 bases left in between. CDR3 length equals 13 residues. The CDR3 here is CASSYSGLQEQYF. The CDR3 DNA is TGTGCCAGCAGTTACTCCGGATTGCAGGAGCAGTACTTC.

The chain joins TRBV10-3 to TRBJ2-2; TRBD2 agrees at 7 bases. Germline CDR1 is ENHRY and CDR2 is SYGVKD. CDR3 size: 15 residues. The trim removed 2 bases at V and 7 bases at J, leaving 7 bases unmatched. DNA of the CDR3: TGTGCCATCAGTGAGAGGGAGGGCCGCGGCGGGGAGCTGTTTTTT. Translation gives CAISEREGRGGELFF.

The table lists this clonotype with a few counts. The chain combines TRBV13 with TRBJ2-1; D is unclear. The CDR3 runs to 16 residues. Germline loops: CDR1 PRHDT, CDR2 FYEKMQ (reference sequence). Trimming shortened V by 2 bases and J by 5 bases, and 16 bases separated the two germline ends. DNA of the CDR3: TGTGCCAGCAGCTTATACCGGTCCATGATCAACAATGAGCAGTTCTTC. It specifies CASSLYRSMINNEQFF.

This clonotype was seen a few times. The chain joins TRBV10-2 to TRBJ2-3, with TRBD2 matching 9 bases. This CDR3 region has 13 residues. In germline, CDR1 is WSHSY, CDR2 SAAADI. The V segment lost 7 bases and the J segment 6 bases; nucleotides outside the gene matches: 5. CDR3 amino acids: CASMVAGADTQYF. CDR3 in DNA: TGCGCCAGCATGGTAGCGGGAGCGGATACGCAGTATTTT.

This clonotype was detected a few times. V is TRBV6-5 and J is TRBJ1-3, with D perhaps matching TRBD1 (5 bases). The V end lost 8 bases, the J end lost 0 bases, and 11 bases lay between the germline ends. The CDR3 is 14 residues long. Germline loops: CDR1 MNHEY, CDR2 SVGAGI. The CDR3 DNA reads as TGTGCCAGCCGTTCCGACAGCTCTGGAAACACCATATATTTT. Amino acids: CASRSDSSGNTIYF.

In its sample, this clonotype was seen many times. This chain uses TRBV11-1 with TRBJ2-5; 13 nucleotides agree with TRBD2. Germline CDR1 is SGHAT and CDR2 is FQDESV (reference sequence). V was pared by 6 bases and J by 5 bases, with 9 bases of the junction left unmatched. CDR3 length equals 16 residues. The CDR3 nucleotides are TGTGCCAGCAGTTCAACTAGCGGGAGGGCCGGCGAGACCCAGTACTTC. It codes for CASSSTSGRAGETQYF. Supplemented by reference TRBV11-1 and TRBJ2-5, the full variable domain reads EAEVAQSPRYKITEKSQAVAFWCDPISGHATLYWYRQILGQGPELLVQFQDESVVDDSQLPKDRFSAERLKGVDSTLKIQPAELGDSAMYLCASSSTSGRAGETQYFGPGTRLLVL.

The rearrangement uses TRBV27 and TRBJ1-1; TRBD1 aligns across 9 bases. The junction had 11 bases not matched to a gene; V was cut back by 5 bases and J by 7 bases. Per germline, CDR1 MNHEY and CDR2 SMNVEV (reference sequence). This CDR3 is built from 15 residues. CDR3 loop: CASSPQQGAPSEAFF. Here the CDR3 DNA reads TGTGCCAGCAGTCCCCAACAGGGGGCGCCGAGTGAAGCTTTCTTT.

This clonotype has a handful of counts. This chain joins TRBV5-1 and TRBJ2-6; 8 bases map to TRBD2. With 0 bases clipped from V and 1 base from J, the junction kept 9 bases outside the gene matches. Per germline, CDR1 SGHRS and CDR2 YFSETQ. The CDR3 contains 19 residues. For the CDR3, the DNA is TGCGCCAGCAGCTTGGAGTTAGCGGGACTAGGTTCTGGGGCCAACGTCCTGACTTTC. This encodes CASSLELAGLGSGANVLTF.

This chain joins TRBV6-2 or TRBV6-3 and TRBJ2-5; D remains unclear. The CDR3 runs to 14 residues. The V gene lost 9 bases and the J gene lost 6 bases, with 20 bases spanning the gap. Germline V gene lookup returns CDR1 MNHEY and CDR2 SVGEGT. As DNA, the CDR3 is TGTGCCAGTACCCAGATGGGAATATGGCAGACCCAGTACTTC. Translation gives CASTQMGIWQTQYF.

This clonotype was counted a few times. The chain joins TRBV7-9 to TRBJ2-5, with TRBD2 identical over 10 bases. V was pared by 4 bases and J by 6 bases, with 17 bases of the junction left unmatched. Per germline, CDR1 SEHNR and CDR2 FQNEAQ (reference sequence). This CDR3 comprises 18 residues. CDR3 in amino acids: CASSSPKGGLADVQTQYF. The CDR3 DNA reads TGTGCCAGCAGCTCCCCCAAGGGCGGACTAGCGGACGTTCAGACCCAGTACTTC.

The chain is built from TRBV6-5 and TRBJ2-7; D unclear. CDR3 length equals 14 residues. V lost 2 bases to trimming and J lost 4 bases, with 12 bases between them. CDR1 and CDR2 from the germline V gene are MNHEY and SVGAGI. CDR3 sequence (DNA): TGTGCCAGCAGTTACACCCCCCTCCAATACGAGCAGTACTTC. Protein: CASSYTPLQYEQYF.

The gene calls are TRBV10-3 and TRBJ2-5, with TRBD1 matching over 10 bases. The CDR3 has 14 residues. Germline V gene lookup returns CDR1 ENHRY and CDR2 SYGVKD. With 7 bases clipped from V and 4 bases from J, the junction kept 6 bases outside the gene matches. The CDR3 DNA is TGTGCCATCACCCCGGGACAGGGGCGAGAGACCCAGTACTTC. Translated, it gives CAITPGQGRETQYF.

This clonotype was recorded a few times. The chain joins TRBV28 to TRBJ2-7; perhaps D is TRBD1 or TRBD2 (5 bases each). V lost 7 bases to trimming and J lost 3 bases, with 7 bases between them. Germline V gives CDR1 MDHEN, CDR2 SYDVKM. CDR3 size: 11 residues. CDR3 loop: CASMRGYEQYF. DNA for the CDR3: TGTGCCAGCATGAGGGGCTACGAGCAGTACTTC.